This T cell receptor beta chain derives from a study of T cell clusters in autoimmune cytopenias. Whole-study findings and limits: TRB repertoire shifts in secondary cytopenia and chronic lymphocytic leukemia mostly reflected lymphoma, not autoimmunity. Functional roles of the in silico T cell clusters still await experimental validation. Clustering suggested that physiological T cell clusters were missing in primary autoimmune cytopenia patients.

One tube held mixed TRB-A and TRB-B primer pools for touch-down PCR. TCRdb re-called the multiplex PCR reads and gives one entry per CDR3 protein, without DNA. The table lists fewer than 15,000 distinct CDR3 sequences. Concerning this clonotype: Antigen unknown.

Some 40,000 genome equivalents of blood DNA were amplified for TRB. This CDR3 contains 14 residues. Per the germline V gene, CDR1 is LNHDA and CDR2 is SQIVND (reference sequence). The receptor comes from a human donor with an autoimmune cytopenia or autoimmune hepatitis (not recorded which). V gene TRBV19 combines with J gene TRBJ1-1; with no DNA, the TCRdb D assignment of TRBD1 cannot be verified. Sequenced input: peripheral blood. This chain's CDR3 is CASTADRRNTEAFF.